The TCR beta chain under discussion was sequenced for a study of blood T cell repertoires in COVID-19. Turning to the study itself: T cells, B-cell-depleted T cells, or PBMCs supplied cDNA or gDNA.

Measured with immunoSEQ multiplex PCR; TCRdb has only the in-frame clones, and not every one. The table shows some 99,000 clones, with roughly 80% occurring only once. V dropped 11 bases and J dropped 9; count of bases not matched to a gene: 12. Germline V CDR1 and CDR2: MDHEN, SYDVKM. CDR3 size: 12 residues. Sample: peripheral blood. The chain links TRBV28 to TRBJ1-2; 7 bases agree with TRBD1. This clonotype was obtained from a woman aged 60 to 75 with acute or convalescent COVID-19. The CDR3 DNA sequence: TGTGCCTGCGCCGGGACAGTTGGCAGCTACACCTTC. Translated, it gives CACAGTVGSYTF.